This T cell receptor (beta chain) was observed in a study of blood T cell repertoires in COVID-19. In the study overall: T cells, B-cell-depleted T cells, or PBMCs supplied cDNA or gDNA.

Study processing details: It was from reference gene primer amplification that nucleated cell counts were estimated. This table comes from immunoSEQ multiplex PCR, and its TCRdb copy is limited to in-frame clones, with some not included. V, J and clone size are taken as reported in that table, and D and trimming were inferred from the DNA itself. The table records approximately 200,000 clones, 85% to 90% of them present only once. The sequenced sample was peripheral blood. The clonotype was recovered from a man younger than 35 with active or convalescent COVID-19.

The CDR3 here is CSVAPLAGGWEQYF. CDR3 sequence (DNA): TGCAGCGTTGCCCCGCTAGCGGGGGGTTGGGAGCAGTACTTC. V gene TRBV29-1 combines with J gene TRBJ2-7; the match to TRBD2 covers 11 bases. The CDR3 has 14 residues. The germline CDR1 and CDR2 sequences are SQVTM and ANQGSEA. J lost 7 bases, V lost 4 bases, and 9 bases had no gene match.